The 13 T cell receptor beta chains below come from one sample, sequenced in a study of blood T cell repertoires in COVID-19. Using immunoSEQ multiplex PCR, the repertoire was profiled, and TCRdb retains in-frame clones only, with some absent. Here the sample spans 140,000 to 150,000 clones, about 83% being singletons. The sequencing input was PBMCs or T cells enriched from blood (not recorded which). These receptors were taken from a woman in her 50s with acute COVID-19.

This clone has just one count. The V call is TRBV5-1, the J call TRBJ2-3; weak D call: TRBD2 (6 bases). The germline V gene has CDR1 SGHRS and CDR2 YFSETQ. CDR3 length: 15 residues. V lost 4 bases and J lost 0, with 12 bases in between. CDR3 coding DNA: TGCGCCAGCAGCCGCGGGACGTACAGCACAGATACGCAGTATTTT. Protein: CASSRGTYSTDTQYF.

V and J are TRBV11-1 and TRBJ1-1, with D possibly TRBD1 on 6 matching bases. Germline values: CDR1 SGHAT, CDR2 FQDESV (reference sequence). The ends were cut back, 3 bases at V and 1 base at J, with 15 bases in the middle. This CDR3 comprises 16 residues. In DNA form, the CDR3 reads TGTGCCAGCAGCTTCTTCCCGGGACAACCGAACACTGAAGCTTTCTTT. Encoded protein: CASSFFPGQPNTEAFF.

As DNA, the CDR3 is TGTGCCAGTAGGAACCGACAGGGCACCGGGGAGCTGTTTTTT. This translates into CASRNRQGTGELFF. The chain carries TRBV19 and TRBJ2-2; 7 bases are shared with TRBD1. The CDR3 is 14 residues long. The V gene end was trimmed by 6 bases and the J gene end by 4 bases; junction bases not matched to a gene: 5. The germline CDR1 and CDR2 sequences are LNHDA and SQIVND (reference sequence).

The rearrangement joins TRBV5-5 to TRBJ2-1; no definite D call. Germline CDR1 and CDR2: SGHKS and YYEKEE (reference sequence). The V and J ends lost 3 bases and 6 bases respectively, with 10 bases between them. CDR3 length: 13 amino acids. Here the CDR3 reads CASSWVASNEQFF. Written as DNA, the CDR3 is TGTGCCAGCAGCTGGGTGGCTAGCAATGAGCAGTTCTTC.

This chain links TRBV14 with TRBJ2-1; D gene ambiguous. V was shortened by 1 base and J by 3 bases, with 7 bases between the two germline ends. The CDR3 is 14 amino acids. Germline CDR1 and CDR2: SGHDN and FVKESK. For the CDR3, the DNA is TGTGCCAGCAGCCAAGTTTCGGTCTACAATGAGCAGTTCTTC. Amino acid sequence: CASSQVSVYNEQFF.

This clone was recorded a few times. The CDR3 protein is CASSQDYSSGRAVDEQFF. CDR3 nucleotides: TGTGCCAGCAGCCAAGATTATTCGAGCGGGAGGGCCGTCGATGAGCAGTTCTTC. This rearrangement joins TRBV14 to TRBJ2-1; 10 nucleotides line up with TRBD2. Germline CDR1 SGHDN, CDR2 FVKESK. V lost 0 bases to trimming and J lost 8 bases; unmatched junction nucleotides: 13. The CDR3 is 18 residues long.

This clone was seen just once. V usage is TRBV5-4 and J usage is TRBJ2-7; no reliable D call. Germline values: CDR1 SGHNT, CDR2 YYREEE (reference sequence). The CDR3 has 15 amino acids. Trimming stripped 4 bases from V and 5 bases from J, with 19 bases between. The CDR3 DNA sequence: TGTGCCAGCAGCCCTTCCCCGTTAGTTCTCGACGAGCAGTACTTC. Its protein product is CASSPSPLVLDEQYF.

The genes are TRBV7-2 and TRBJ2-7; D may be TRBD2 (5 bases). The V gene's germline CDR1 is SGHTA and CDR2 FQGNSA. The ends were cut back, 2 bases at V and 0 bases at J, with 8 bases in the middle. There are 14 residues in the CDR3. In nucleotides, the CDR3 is TGTGCCAGCAGCTTACTAGCCAGCTCCTACGAGCAGTACTTC. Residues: CASSLLASSYEQYF.

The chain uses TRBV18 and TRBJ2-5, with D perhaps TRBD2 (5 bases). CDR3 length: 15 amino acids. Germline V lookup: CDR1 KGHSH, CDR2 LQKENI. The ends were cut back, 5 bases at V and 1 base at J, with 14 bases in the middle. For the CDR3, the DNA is TGTGCCAGCTCAAGGTCCGAGGGCCCCCAAGAGACCCAGTACTTC. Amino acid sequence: CASSRSEGPQETQYF.

The CDR3 here is CASSSEGEANYGYTF. The CDR3 bases are TGTGCCAGCAGCTCCGAAGGGGAAGCTAACTATGGCTACACCTTC. This rearrangement joins TRBV7-7 to TRBJ1-2, with D possibly matching TRBD1 (5 bases). The CDR3 sequence is 15 residues long. Trimming shortened V by 4 bases and J by 0 bases, and 12 bases separated the two germline ends. In germline, CDR1 is SSHAT, CDR2 FNYEAQ (reference sequence).

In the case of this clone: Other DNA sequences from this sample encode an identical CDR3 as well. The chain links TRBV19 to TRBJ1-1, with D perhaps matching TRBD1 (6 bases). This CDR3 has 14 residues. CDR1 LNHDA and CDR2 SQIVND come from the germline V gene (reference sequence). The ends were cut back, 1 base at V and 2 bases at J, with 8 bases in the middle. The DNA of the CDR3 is TGTGCCAGTAGTATAGCCAGGGGCAACACTGAAGCTTTCTTT. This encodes CASSIARGNTEAFF.

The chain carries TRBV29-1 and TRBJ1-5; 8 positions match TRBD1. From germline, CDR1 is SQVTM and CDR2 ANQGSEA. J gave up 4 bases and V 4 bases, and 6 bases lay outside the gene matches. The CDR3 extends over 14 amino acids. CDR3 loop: CSVGGQGGNQPQHF. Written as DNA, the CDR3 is TGCAGCGTTGGAGGACAGGGAGGGAATCAGCCCCAGCATTTT.

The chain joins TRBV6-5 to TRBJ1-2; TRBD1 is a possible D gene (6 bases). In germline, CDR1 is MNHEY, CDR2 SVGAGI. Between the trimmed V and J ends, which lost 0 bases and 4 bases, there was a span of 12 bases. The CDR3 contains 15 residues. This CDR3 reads CASSYSGGGFYGYTF. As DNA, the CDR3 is TGTGCCAGCAGTTACTCAGGGGGGGGTTTCTATGGCTACACCTTC.